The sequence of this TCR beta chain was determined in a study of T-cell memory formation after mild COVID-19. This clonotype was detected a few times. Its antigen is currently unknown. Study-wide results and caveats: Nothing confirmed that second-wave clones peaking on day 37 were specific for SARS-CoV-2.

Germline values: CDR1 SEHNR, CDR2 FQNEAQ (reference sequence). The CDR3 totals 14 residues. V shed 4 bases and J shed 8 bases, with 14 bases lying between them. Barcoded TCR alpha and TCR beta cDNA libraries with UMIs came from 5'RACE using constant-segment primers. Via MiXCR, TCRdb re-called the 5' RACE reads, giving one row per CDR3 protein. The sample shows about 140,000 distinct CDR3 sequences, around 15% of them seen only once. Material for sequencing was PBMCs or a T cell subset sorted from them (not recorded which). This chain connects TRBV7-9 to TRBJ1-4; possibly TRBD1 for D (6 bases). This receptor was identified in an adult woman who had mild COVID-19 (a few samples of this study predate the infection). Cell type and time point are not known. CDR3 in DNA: TGTGCCAGCAGCTACGGGACACCAGTCGAAAAACTGTTTTTT. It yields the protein CASSYGTPVEKLFF.